The rows below give T cell receptor beta chains drawn from one sample of a study of T-cell memory formation after mild COVID-19. TCRdb processed the 5' RACE reads anew with MiXCR; each CDR3 protein has one entry. The table includes under 250,000 distinct CDR3 sequences, 15% detected once. Sequenced: PBMCs or a T cell subset sorted from them (not recorded which). All receptors come from an adult woman who had mild COVID-19 (a few samples of this study predate the infection). Cell type and time point are not known. CDR3s include the opening cysteine and the closing phenylalanine or tryptophan. The D gene is left open where the match is weak. Where a row states a size, it is once, few, many or the class of an expanded clone; other rows omit it.

j_call | clone_size | v_call | d_call | cdr3_aa | cdr3_nt
TRBJ1-1 | few | TRBV10-3 | . | CATCQGLNTEAFF | TGTGCCACCTGTCAGGGATTGAACACTGAAGCTTTCTTT
TRBJ2-1 | few | TRBV29-1 | . | CSVVVLEQFF | TGCAGCGTCGTTGTCCTCGAGCAGTTCTTC
TRBJ1-2 | few | TRBV7-2 | TRBD1 | CASSLSEGGNYGYTF | TGTGCCAGCAGCTTAAGTGAAGGGGGCAACTATGGCTACACCTTC
TRBJ1-1 | many | TRBV5-1 | . | CASSFLSERVNTEAFF | TGCGCCAGCAGCTTTCTGTCGGAGCGGGTGAACACTGAAGCTTTCTTT
TRBJ1-1 | . | TRBV5-1 | TRBD1 | CASSLETGGVDEAFF | TGCGCCAGCAGCTTGGAAACAGGGGGCGTGGATGAAGCTTTCTTT
TRBJ1-6 | . | TRBV3-1 | . | CASSTPDSYNSPLHF | TGTGCCAGCAGCACGCCAGATTCCTATAATTCACCCCTCCACTTT
TRBJ2-1 | few | TRBV29-1 | TRBD1 | CSVERDRGAEQFF | TGCAGCGTTGAGCGGGACAGGGGAGCTGAGCAGTTCTTC
TRBJ2-2 | few | TRBV24-1 | . | CATSDTGELFF | TGTGCCACCAGTGATACCGGGGAGCTGTTTTTT
TRBJ2-5 | few | TRBV2 | TRBD1 | CASSERTGAVQETQYF | TGTGCCAGCAGTGAACGGACAGGGGCGGTCCAAGAGACCCAGTACTTC
TRBJ1-1 | . | TRBV20-1 | . | CSARGAGEAFF | TGCAGTGCTAGAGGGGCAGGAGAAGCTTTCTTT
TRBJ1-2 | . | TRBV20-1 | . | CSAGGGANNYGYTF | TGCAGTGCTGGCGGGGGGGCGAATAACTATGGCTACACCTTC
TRBJ1-1 | . | TRBV29-1 | . | CSADVGRGSEAFF | TGCAGCGCCGACGTGGGGCGCGGGTCTGAAGCTTTCTTT
TRBJ1-4 | many | TRBV5-1 | . | CASSPTGPFNEKLFF | TGCGCCAGCAGCCCGACAGGACCCTTTAATGAAAAACTGTTTTTT
TRBJ2-3 | . | TRBV7-8 | . | CASSSRVVGTRLSTDTQYF | TGTGCCAGCAGCTCCCGCGTAGTTGGGACACGGCTTAGCACAGATACGCAGTATTTT
TRBJ2-6 | . | TRBV9 | . | CASSVVGPNSGANVLTF | TGTGCCAGCAGCGTAGTAGGACCCAACTCTGGGGCCAACGTCCTGACTTTC
TRBJ2-1 | many | TRBV24-1 | . | CATTQGGGGYNEQFF | TGTGCCACGACCCAGGGGGGGGGAGGGTACAATGAGCAGTTCTTC
TRBJ2-7 | . | TRBV18 | TRBD2 | CASSPPMSGRDYEQYF | TGTGCCAGCTCACCACCGATGAGCGGGAGAGACTACGAGCAGTACTTC
TRBJ2-5 | . | TRBV20-1 | TRBD2 | CSARDASGLAGGNQETQYF | TGCAGTGCTAGAGATGCCTCGGGGCTAGCGGGGGGAAACCAAGAGACCCAGTACTTC
TRBJ1-1 | few | TRBV5-1 | . | CASSPTSDTEAFF | TGCGCCAGCAGCCCTACTTCGGACACTGAAGCTTTCTTT
TRBJ2-1 | . | TRBV2 | . | CASRPPSSNEQFF | TGTGCCAGCAGACCTCCTAGCAGCAATGAGCAGTTCTTC
TRBJ2-1 | many | TRBV5-1 | . | CASCFLQTGSGEQFF | TGCGCCAGCTGCTTTCTCCAAACAGGGAGTGGCGAGCAGTTCTTC
TRBJ2-7 | . | TRBV10-3 | TRBD2 | CAIGGTSGSSEQYF | TGTGCCATCGGGGGGACTAGCGGGAGCAGCGAGCAGTACTTC
TRBJ2-1 | few | TRBV20-1 | TRBD2 | CSMGTSGDHEQFF | TGCAGTATGGGGACTAGCGGGGACCATGAGCAGTTCTTC
TRBJ2-2 | few | TRBV12-3/TRBV12-4 | . | CASSLGTGQGSRTGELFF | TGTGCCAGCAGTTTGGGGACGGGGCAGGGGTCGCGTACCGGGGAGCTGTTTTTT
TRBJ1-1 | . | TRBV14 | . | CASSQFPGDEAFF | TGTGCCAGCAGCCAGTTTCCGGGAGATGAAGCTTTCTTT
TRBJ1-5 | . | TRBV7-3 | . | CASSLMEDQPQHF | TGTGCCAGCAGCTTAATGGAGGATCAGCCCCAGCATTTT
TRBJ2-1 | . | TRBV12-3/TRBV12-4 | TRBD1 | CASRTGTGLAGSYNEQFF | TGTGCCAGCAGAACCGGGACAGGGCTGGCGGGGTCCTACAATGAGCAGTTCTTC
TRBJ2-1 | . | TRBV27 | TRBD2 | CASSFSRAGEGSRNEQFF | TGTGCCAGCAGTTTTTCCAGGGCGGGAGAAGGGAGTAGGAATGAGCAGTTCTTC
TRBJ2-3 | few | TRBV7-2 | TRBD2 | CASSPRGGTSPDTQYF | TGTGCCAGCAGCCCTCGGGGGGGGACTAGCCCAGATACGCAGTATTTT
TRBJ2-1 | few | TRBV6-2/TRBV6-3 | TRBD2 | CASWGSGGPGNEQFF | TGTGCCAGCTGGGGGAGCGGGGGGCCGGGCAATGAGCAGTTCTTC
TRBJ1-6 | few | TRBV4-3 | . | CASSQEDRSTNSPLHF | TGCGCCAGCAGCCAAGAAGACCGCTCGACTAATTCACCCCTCCACTTT
TRBJ1-1 | . | TRBV2 | . | CASSDQGNTEAFF | TGTGCCAGCAGTGATCAGGGGAACACTGAAGCTTTCTTT
TRBJ2-2 | . | TRBV20-1 | . | CSATGRTNTGELFF | TGCAGTGCTACGGGACGGACGAACACCGGGGAGCTGTTTTTT
TRBJ1-4 | . | TRBV4-1 | . | CASSLGQISSTNEKLFF | TGCGCCAGCAGCCTGGGCCAGATTAGTTCTACTAATGAAAAACTGTTTTTT
TRBJ2-5 | . | TRBV18 | TRBD1 | CASSSGTGEETQYF | TGTGCCAGCTCATCTGGGACAGGCGAAGAGACCCAGTACTTC
TRBJ2-1 | . | TRBV4-2 | . | CASSHRLTGFDEQFF | TGTGCCAGCAGCCATCGGTTAACAGGTTTCGATGAGCAGTTCTTC
TRBJ2-7 | . | TRBV2 | . | CASSQKRTRVTGQYF | TGTGCCAGCAGCCAGAAACGGACCCGTGTAACCGGGCAGTACTTC
TRBJ2-2 | . | TRBV4-2 | . | CASSQEGDGELFF | TGTGCCAGCAGCCAAGAAGGGGACGGGGAGCTGTTTTTT
TRBJ1-3 | many | TRBV10-3 | . | CAISEKGSGNTIYF | TGTGCCATCAGTGAGAAGGGCTCTGGAAACACCATATATTTT
TRBJ1-1 | many | TRBV5-1 | . | CASSYDGGNTEAFF | TGCGCCAGCAGCTACGACGGGGGGAACACTGAAGCTTTCTTT
TRBJ1-2 | many | TRBV23-1 | . | CASRSGYTF | TGCGCCAGCAGGAGCGGCTACACCTTC
TRBJ2-1 | few | TRBV7-6 | . | CASSIYTEQFF | TGTGCCAGCAGCATATACACCGAGCAGTTCTTC
TRBJ1-1 | many | TRBV5-1 | TRBD1 | CASSTGSTGGITEAFF | TGCGCCAGCAGCACCGGATCGACAGGGGGTATCACTGAAGCTTTCTTT
TRBJ1-5 | . | TRBV5-5 | . | CASSLYGAVSNQPQHF | TGTGCCAGCAGCTTGTACGGAGCGGTAAGCAATCAGCCCCAGCATTTT
TRBJ2-7 | . | TRBV7-9 | . | CASSPKVLGEQYF | TGTGCCAGCAGCCCCAAGGTTCTAGGCGAGCAGTACTTC
TRBJ1-2 | few | TRBV19 | . | CASTTGLANYGYTF | TGTGCCAGCACAACGGGCCTAGCAAACTATGGCTACACCTTC
TRBJ1-5 | . | TRBV24-1 | TRBD1 | CATSDSKLTGGIEYMSNQPQHF | TGTGCCACCAGTGATTCCAAGTTGACAGGGGGAATTGAGTATATGAGCAATCAGCCCCAGCATTTT
TRBJ2-3 | few | TRBV6-5 | . | CASSYFGQADTQYF | TGTGCCAGCAGTTACTTCGGTCAGGCAGATACGCAGTATTTT
TRBJ2-7 | . | TRBV7-9 | . | CASSLVAGEQYF | TGTGCCAGCAGCTTAGTGGCTGGCGAGCAGTACTTC
TRBJ1-2 | . | TRBV29-1 | TRBD1 | CSVWDRAGGYTF | TGCAGCGTTTGGGACAGGGCTGGCGGCTACACCTTC